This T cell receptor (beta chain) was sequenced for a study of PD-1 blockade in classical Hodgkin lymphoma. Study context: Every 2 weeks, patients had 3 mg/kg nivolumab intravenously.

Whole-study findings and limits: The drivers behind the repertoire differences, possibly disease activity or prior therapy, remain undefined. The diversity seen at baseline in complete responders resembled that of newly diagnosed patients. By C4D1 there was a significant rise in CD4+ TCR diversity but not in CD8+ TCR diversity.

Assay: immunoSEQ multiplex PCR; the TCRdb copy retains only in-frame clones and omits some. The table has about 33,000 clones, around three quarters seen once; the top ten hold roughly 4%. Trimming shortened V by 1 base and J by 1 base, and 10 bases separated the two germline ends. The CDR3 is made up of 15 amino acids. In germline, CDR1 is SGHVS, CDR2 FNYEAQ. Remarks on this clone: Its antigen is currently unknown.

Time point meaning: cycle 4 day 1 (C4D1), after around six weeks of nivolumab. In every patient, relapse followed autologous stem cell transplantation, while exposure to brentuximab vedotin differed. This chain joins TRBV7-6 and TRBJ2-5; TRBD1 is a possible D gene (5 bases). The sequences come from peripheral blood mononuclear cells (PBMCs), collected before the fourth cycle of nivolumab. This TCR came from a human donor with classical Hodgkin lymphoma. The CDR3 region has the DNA TGTGCCAGCAGCTTAGAGGGGCGGAGCCAAGAGACCCAGTACTTC. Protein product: CASSLEGRSQETQYF. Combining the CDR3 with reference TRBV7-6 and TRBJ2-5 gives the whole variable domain GAGVSQSPRYKVTKRGQDVALRCDPISGHVSLYWYRQALGQGPEFLTYFNYEAQQDKSGLPNDRFSAERPEGSISTLTIQRTEQRDSAMYRCASSLEGRSQETQYFGPGTRLLVL.